Below are 3 T cell receptor beta chains sequenced from a single sample in a study of molecular identifiers for immune sequencing clone quantification. TCRdb re-called the PCR reads through MiXCR, storing one row per CDR3 protein. Of about 640,000 distinct CDR3 sequences listed, 15% to 20% are singletons. Material for sequencing was naive CD8+ T cells from blood, with Jurkat cell RNA spiked in. Subset here: FACS-sorted CD8+CD4-CCR7+CD45RA+ naive T cells. These receptors were obtained from a human donor in good health. Some libraries in this study had Jurkat cell RNA spiked in.

This clonotype was counted ten times or more. This rearrangement joins TRBV6-5 to TRBJ1-1, with unresolved D. The CDR3 is 14 amino acids. CDR1 is MNHEY and CDR2 is SVGAGI in the germline V gene. Trimming took off 2 bases at V and 3 bases at J, with 10 bases between the two ends. For the CDR3, the DNA is TGTGCCAGCAGTTACGTCCCACCGGACACTGAAGCTTTCTTT. Translation: CASSYVPPDTEAFF.

This clonotype came up a few times. CDR3 DNA: TGTGCCACCAGTGATTCATTAGCGGGAGGAATCACCGGGGAGCTGTTTTTT. Protein product: CATSDSLAGGITGELFF. V and J are TRBV24-1 and TRBJ2-2; TRBD2 matches 10 bases. Germline CDR1 is KGHDR and CDR2 is SFDVKD. The J segment lost 4 bases and the V segment lost 2 bases, leaving 6 bases of the junction unmatched. This CDR3 is 17 amino acids long.

This clonotype was seen a handful of times. V is TRBV7-9 and J is TRBJ2-1; 11 bases match TRBD2. The CDR3 has 16 residues. In germline, CDR1 is SEHNR, CDR2 FQNEAQ (reference sequence). Trimming removed 4 bases from V and 9 bases from J; junction bases left unmatched: 11. The CDR3 region has the DNA TGTGCCAGCAGCTCCGGACTAGCGGGCAGGGGGGGTGAGCAGTTCTTC. Translation gives CASSSGLAGRGGEQFF. The variable domain in full, with the rest retrieved from reference TRBV7-9 and TRBJ2-1, is DTGVSQNPRHKITKRGQNVTFRCDPISEHNRLYWYRQTLGQGPEFLTYFQNEAQLEKSRLLSDRFSAERPKGSFSTLEIQRTEQGDSAMYLCASSSGLAGRGGEQFFGPGTRLTVL.